The entry below gives a single T cell receptor (beta chain) sequence along with its context. Its antigen specificity is not known. No base quality information exists; no much larger clone differs at one position. The CDR1 and CDR2 encoded by the germline V gene are KGHSH and LQKENI. The CDR3 contains 15 residues, cysteine and phenylalanine counted. Of the read, only the CDR3 DNA is kept; its 45 bases are in frame from base 1. The junction shows trimming of 3 bases on V and 4 bases on J, and the gene matches do not reach 5 bases of it. The data derive from a study of shared clonotypes between healthy human individuals (dated by TCRdb to 2020 to 2021). In the study overall: The cohort comprised two women and a few men aged 18 to 49 years. Leukapheresis yielded between about 0.9 and 10 billion PBMCs per donor. Libraries were prepared and TCR repertoires were sequenced by different laboratories using diverse techniques, in order to increase sequencing depth and limit assay-specific biases. For each donor, CD4 naive and CD4 memory were each given three plates, CD8 naive was given two plates, and CD8 memory was given one plate. To estimate repertoire size and how much clonotypes are shared between individuals, the study performed deep sequencing of blood TCR repertoires from a handful of healthy adults. Broad study findings and their caveats: Compared with non-shared clonotypes, the clonotypes found in all four sorted-subset donors had higher generation probabilities. Only blood was sampled, and tissue TCR repertoires likely differ from those in blood. Across a handful of donors, roughly 5.1% of naive CD4, over 3% of naive CD8, approximately 2.5% of memory CD4, and 0.3% to 0.45% of memory CD8 clonotypes were shared. Estimated clonotype richness was generally larger for naive than for memory subsets. Based on pairwise subsampling, the degree of clonotype sharing among donors was expected to be affected by sequencing depth. Because the study included only a small number of donors, the genetic and exposure-history diversity represented was limited. Incomplete sequencing was indicated by rarefaction of sorted-subset datasets, despite the large sequencing depth.

Using the deep immunoSEQ assay, multiplex PCR amplified TCR CDR3 regions from genomic DNA. Genomic DNA extracted from each cell subset was distributed evenly over all wells of several immunoSEQ 96-well plates, and each plate served as one replicate. For sorted subsets, 200 ng of genomic DNA, equivalent to 25,000 to 35,000 T cell genomes, went into each replicate PCR. Purified libraries were measured with a Qubit 3.0 fluorometer, size-checked on a Bioanalyzer 2100, and measured again with the KAPA Library Quantification kit. Each immunoSEQ 96-well plate was sequenced on its own single-read 150-cycle Illumina NextSeq 550 flow cell. Per the source publication's procedure: Because only junctional sequences without quality scores were contained in the immunoSEQ output, filtering matching that applied to full-length reads could not be performed. Sequences were annotated with PyIR, a Python wrapper for IgBLAST v1.9, and V/J genes and CDR3 were assigned using IMGT germline references. Reads with weak V/J assignments (E-value above 1e-6), missing CDR3, stop codons, out-of-frame junctions, or ambiguous translated residues were removed. A V3J clonotype was defined by an identical inferred V gene, J gene, and CDR3 amino acid sequence. The percentage overlap between two repertoires was calculated by dividing the number of shared unique clonotypes by the size of the smaller repertoire. Repertoire richness was assessed with RTK rarefaction, the Chao1 estimator, and Recon v2.1 estimates of unobserved clonotypes. Generation probabilities for all TCRbeta clonotypes obtained by the gDNA method from a handful of donors were computed using OLGA. The immuneACCESS repertoire file appears here via TCRdb, limited to in-frame rearrangements. These files lack a portion of the clones; in checked studies, under half of the deficit traces to unresolved V genes, and the cause of the others is not known. That table gives V, J and clone size, and the DNA gave D and trimming. The sample table lists 2,500,000 or so clones, more than 85% of them with a count of one. The top ten clones comprise around 0.4% of the sample.

Healthy HIV-negative adults with no recently reported acute infections or vaccinations were included as donors. Every donor was a Caucasian adult residing in Nashville, Tennessee, USA. CD4+ T cells were enriched through magnetic negative selection, after which naive cells were positively selected on CD45RA and the remaining negative fraction served as the memory subset. Blood was collected by leukapheresis, and PBMCs were isolated by Ficoll-Histopaque density gradient centrifugation and then cryopreserved in liquid nitrogen vapor phase. Analytical flow cytometry was used to check the purity and quantity of each magnetically sorted T cell population. Each sorted fraction had its genomic DNA isolated and then quantified by UV absorbance on a Nanodrop 2000c.

This TCR derives from a young man in good health. Some clones in this sample may be carry-over from other donors' samples. The specimen sequenced was naive CD4+ T cells from PBMCs. The sample's cell subset or site, from its label and the paper: CD45RA+ positively selected. The chain was built from TRBV18 and TRBJ2-5; TRBD1 fits 10 bases in the junction. The DNA sequence is TGTGCCAGCTCACCGGTATGGACAGGGGGAGAGACCCAGTACTTC. This translates into CASSPVWTGGETQYF.